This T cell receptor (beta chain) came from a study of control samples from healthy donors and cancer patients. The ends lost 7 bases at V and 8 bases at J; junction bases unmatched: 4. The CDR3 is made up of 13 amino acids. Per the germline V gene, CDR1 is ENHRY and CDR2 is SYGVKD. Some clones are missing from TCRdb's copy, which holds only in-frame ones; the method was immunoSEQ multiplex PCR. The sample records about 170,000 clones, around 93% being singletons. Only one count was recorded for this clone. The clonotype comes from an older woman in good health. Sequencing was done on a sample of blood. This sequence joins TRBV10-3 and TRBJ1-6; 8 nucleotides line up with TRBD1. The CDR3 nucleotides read TGTGCCATCAAGGACAGGGTTGATTCACCCCTCCACTTT. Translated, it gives CAIKDRVDSPLHF.